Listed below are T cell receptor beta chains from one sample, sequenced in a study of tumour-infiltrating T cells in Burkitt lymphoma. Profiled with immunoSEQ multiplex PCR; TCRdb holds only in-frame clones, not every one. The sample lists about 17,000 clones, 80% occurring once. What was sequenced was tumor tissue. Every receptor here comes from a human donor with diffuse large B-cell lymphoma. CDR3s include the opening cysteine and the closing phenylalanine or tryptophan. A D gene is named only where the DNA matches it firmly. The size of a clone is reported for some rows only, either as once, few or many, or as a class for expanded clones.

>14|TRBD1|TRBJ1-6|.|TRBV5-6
CASSTGQENSPLHF
TGTGCCAGCAGCACCGGACAGGAAAATTCACCCCTCCACTTT
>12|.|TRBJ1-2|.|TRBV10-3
CAISEGGTGYTF
TGTGCCATCAGTGAGGGGGGGACTGGCTACACCTTC
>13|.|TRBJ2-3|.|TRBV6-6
CASTVAGTDTQYF
TGTGCCAGCACGGTAGCGGGCACAGATACGCAGTATTTT
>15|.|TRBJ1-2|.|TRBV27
CASSLGDPANYGYTF
TGTGCCAGCAGTTTAGGGGATCCAGCTAACTATGGCTACACCTTC
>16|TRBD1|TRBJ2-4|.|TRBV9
CASSDWPGQGEDIQYF
TGTGCCAGCAGCGATTGGCCGGGACAGGGAGAAGACATTCAGTACTTC
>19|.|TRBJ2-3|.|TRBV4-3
CASSQDRYGLSLPTDTQYF
TGCGCCAGCAGCCAAGATCGCTATGGACTCAGCCTTCCCACAGATACGCAGTATTTT
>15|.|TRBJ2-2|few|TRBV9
CASSALLQGGGELFF
TGTGCCAGCAGCGCCCTGCTACAGGGCGGCGGGGAGCTGTTTTTT
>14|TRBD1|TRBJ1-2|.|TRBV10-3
CAIGEGQRNYGYTF
TGTGCCATCGGCGAGGGACAGAGAAACTATGGCTACACCTTC
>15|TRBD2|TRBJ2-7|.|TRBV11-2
CASSPRAGGDTRQYF
TGTGCCAGCAGCCCGAGAGCGGGGGGAGATACCAGGCAGTACTTC
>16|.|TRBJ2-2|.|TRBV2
CASSGNTGSNTGELFF
TGTGCCAGCTCAGGGAATACGGGGTCGAACACCGGGGAGCTGTTTTTT
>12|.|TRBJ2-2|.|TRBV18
CASSPLDGELFF
TGTGCCAGCTCACCACTTGACGGGGAGCTGTTTTTT
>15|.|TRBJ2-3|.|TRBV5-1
CASSSAGFSTDTQYF
TGCGCCAGCAGCTCAGCAGGGTTTAGCACAGATACGCAGTATTTT
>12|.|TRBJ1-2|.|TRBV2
CASKSVYYGYTF
TGTGCCAGCAAATCAGTCTACTATGGCTACACCTTC
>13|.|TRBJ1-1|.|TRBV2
CASSKESNTEAFF
TGTGCCAGCAGTAAGGAATCGAACACTGAAGCTTTCTTT
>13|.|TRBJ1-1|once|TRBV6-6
CASSSNLNTEAFF
TGTGCCAGCAGTTCAAACCTGAACACTGAAGCTTTCTTT
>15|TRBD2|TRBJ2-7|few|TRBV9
CASSVGLAGAYEQYF
TGTGCCAGCAGCGTAGGACTAGCGGGTGCCTACGAGCAGTACTTC
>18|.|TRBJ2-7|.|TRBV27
CASSPTSGTYLSLREQYF
TGTGCCAGCAGTCCAACCTCCGGGACTTATCTCTCCTTAAGGGAGCAGTACTTC